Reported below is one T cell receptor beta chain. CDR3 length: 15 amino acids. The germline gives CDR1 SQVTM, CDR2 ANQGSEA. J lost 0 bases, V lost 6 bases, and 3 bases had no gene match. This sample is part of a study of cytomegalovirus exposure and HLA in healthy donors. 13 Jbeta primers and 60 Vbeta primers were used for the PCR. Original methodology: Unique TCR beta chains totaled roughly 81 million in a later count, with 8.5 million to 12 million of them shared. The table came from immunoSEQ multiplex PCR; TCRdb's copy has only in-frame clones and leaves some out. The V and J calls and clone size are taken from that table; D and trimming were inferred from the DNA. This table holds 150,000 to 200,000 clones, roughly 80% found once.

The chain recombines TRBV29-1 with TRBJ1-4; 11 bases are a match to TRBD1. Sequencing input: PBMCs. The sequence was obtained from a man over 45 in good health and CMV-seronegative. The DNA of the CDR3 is TGCAGCGTCCGGACAGGGGGCTCAACTAATGAAAAACTGTTTTTT. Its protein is CSVRTGGSTNEKLFF.